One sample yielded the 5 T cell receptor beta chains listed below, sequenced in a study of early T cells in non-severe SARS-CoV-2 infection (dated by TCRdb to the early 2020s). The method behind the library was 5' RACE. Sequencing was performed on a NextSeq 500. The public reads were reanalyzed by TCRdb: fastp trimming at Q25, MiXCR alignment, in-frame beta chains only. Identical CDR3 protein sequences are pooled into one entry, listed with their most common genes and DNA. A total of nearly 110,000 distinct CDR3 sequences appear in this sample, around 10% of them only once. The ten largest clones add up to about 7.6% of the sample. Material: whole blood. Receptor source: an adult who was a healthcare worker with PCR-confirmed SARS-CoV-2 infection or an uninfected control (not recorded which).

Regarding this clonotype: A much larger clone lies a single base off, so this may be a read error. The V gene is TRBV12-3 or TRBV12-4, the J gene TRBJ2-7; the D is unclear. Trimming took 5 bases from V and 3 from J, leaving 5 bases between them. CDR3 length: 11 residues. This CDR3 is CASSKSYEQYF. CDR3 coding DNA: TGTGCCAGCAGTAAAAGCTACGAGCAGTACTTC.

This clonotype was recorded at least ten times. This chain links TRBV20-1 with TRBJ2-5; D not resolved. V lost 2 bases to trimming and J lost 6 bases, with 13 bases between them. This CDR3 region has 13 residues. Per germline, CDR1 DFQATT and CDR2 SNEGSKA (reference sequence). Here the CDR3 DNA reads TGCAGTGCTAGACAGGCCAACCGGAAGACCCAGTACTTC. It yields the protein CSARQANRKTQYF.

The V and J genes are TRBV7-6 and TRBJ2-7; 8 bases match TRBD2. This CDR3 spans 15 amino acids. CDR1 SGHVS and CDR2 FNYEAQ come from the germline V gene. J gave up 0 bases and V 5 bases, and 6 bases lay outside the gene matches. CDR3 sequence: CASSRVAGSSYEQYF. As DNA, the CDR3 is TGTGCCAGCAGCCGTGTAGCGGGGAGCTCCTACGAGCAGTACTTC.

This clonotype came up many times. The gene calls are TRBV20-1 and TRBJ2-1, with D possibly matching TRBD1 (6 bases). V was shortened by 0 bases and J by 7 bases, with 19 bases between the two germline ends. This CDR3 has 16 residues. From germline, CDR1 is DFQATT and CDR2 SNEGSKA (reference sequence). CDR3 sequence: CSAREFPLGAANEQFF. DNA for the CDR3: TGCAGTGCTAGAGAGTTCCCTTTGGGGGCCGCTAATGAGCAGTTCTTC.

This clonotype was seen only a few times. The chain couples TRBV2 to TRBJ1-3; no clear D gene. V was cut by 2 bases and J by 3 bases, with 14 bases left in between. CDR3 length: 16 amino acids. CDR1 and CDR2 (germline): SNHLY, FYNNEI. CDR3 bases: TGTGCCAGCAGTGAACAAGGGAGTCCTGGTGGAAACACCATATATTTT. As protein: CASSEQGSPGGNTIYF. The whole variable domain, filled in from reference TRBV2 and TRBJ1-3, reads EPEVTQTPSHQVTQMGQEVILRCVPISNHLYFYWYRQILGQKVEFLVSFYNNEISEKSEIFDDQFSVERPDGSNFTLKIRSTKLEDSAMYFCASSEQGSPGGNTIYFGEGSWLTVV.